A selection of T cell receptor beta chains follows, all from one sample in a study of blood T cells in healthy people across ages. TCRdb recomputed calls from the 5' RACE reads with MiXCR, one row per CDR3 protein. The sample has 1.5 million to 2 million distinct CDR3 sequences; approximately 40% are singletons. Material for sequencing was blood. Source of these receptors: a human donor in good health. Both conserved end residues are part of each CDR3. The D gene is left open where the match is weak. Size values are once, few and many counts, or a class for expanded clones, and some rows have none.

clone size,J gene,V gene,CDR3 length,D gene,CDR3 DNA,CDR3 protein
-,TRBJ2-5,TRBV4-1,15,TRBD2,TGCGCCAGCAGCCAACATTCTAGCGGGGCCTACAAGCAGTACTTC,CASSQHSSGAYKQYF
few,TRBJ1-2,TRBV6-5,16,-,TGTGCCAGCAGTTACTCGGCCGGGTTGGAGAACTATGGCTACACCTTC,CASSYSAGLENYGYTF
few,TRBJ2-3,TRBV7-2,16,TRBD1,TGTGCCAGCAGCCGATTCCAGGGGGCGCAGACGGGTACGCAGTATTTT,CASSRFQGAQTGTQYF
-,TRBJ1-6,TRBV6-5,15,-,TGTGCCAGTGCCGTACAACGAGGAGGGGATTCACCCCTCCACTTT,CASAVQRGGDSPLHF
few,TRBJ2-6,TRBV27,19,-,TGTGCCAGCAGTGCTACCGACGGCTCTAAGGCGGGACCGAGTGGCGTCCTGACTTTC,CASSATDGSKAGPSGVLTF
-,TRBJ2-7,TRBV20-1,13,TRBD2,TGCAGTGCTGGAAGGACTAGCGTGGGGGAGCAGTACTTC,CSAGRTSVGEQYF
-,TRBJ1-4,TRBV7-3,13,-,TGTGCCAGCAGCAAGGGCAGGGATCAAAAACTGTTTTTT,CASSKGRDQKLFF
few,TRBJ2-7,TRBV28,16,TRBD1,TGTGCCAGCAGTTCTACCGGTTGGGACAGGTCCTACGAGCAGTACTTC,CASSSTGWDRSYEQYF
few,TRBJ1-2,TRBV29-1,13,-,TGCAGCGTTGAAGATCGTGGGAACTATGGCTACACCTTC,CSVEDRGNYGYTF
-,TRBJ2-7,TRBV29-1,13,-,TGCAGCGTTGAGGTTGCGGGGCTCTACGAGCAGTACTTC,CSVEVAGLYEQYF
many,TRBJ1-1,TRBV7-9,13,TRBD1,TGTGCCAGCAGCCGGACAGGGAACACTGAAGCTTTCTTT,CASSRTGNTEAFF
few,TRBJ2-7,TRBV9,16,-,TGTGCCAGCAGCGGAGGAGTAACCGAATTCTCCTACGAGCAGTACTTC,CASSGGVTEFSYEQYF
few,TRBJ2-5,TRBV7-2,17,TRBD2,TGTGCCAGCAGCCTCGCCGTGCTAGCGGCCCCACAAGAGACCCAGTACTTC,CASSLAVLAAPQETQYF
-,TRBJ2-7,TRBV29-1,15,-,TGCAGCGTCATGGGGGGGGCACTCACACCCTACGAGCAGTACTTC,CSVMGGALTPYEQYF
few,TRBJ2-7,TRBV4-1,14,-,TGCGCCAGCAGCCGAGGGCCGGGGCGCGACGAGCAGTACTTC,CASSRGPGRDEQYF
-,TRBJ1-1,TRBV4-3,15,TRBD1,TGCGCCAGCAGTCACCTACAGGGGATGGGTTCTGAAGCTTTCTTT,CASSHLQGMGSEAFF
few,TRBJ2-1,TRBV9,14,-,TGTGCCAGCAGCGTCGGGAACTCCTACAATGAGCAGTTCTTC,CASSVGNSYNEQFF
-,TRBJ2-7,TRBV7-9,14,-,TGTGCCAGCAGCTTGTCATATAACTCCTACGAGCAGTACTTC,CASSLSYNSYEQYF
-,TRBJ1-1,TRBV7-2,15,TRBD1,TGTGCCAGCAGCTTTGATTGGAGGGGGCGGACTGAAGCTTTCTTT,CASSFDWRGRTEAFF
-,TRBJ1-1,TRBV6-5,15,TRBD1,TGTGCCAGCAGTTACTGGGGACAGGGCGACACTGAAGCTTTCTTT,CASSYWGQGDTEAFF
-,TRBJ2-7,TRBV12-3/TRBV12-4,15,-,TGTGCCAGCAGTCCGGGACTGAGTAAGGCTTACGAGCAGTACTTC,CASSPGLSKAYEQYF
few,TRBJ2-7,TRBV7-3,14,-,TGTGCCAGCAGCTTAGGGTCAGCACCCTACGAGCAGTACTTC,CASSLGSAPYEQYF
-,TRBJ2-7,TRBV5-5,14,-,TGTGCCAGCAGCTTGGTCCCAGACAACTACGAGCAGTACTTC,CASSLVPDNYEQYF